These 20 T cell receptor beta chains were sequenced from one sample in a study of T cells expressing NK-cell markers. Each CDR3 protein gets one entry in TCRdb, which reprocessed the 5' RACE reads and gives no DNA. This listing includes hundreds of thousands of distinct CDR3 sequences. Sequencing used blood T cells: a sorted CD56 or NKG2C T cell subset, CD4+ or CD8+ T cells, or bulk PBMC T cells (not recorded which). These receptors all come from a man aged 18-70 years in good health.

The chain recombines TRBV7-9 with TRBJ2-7; TCRdb names TRBD1, which stays unverified in the absence of DNA. Germline V gives CDR1 SEHNR, CDR2 FQNEAQ (reference sequence). The CDR3 runs 17 residues. This CDR3 reads CASSLSFGSAGNYEQYF.

The chain couples TRBV12-3 or TRBV12-4 to TRBJ2-7; the D call from TCRdb, TRBD1, cannot be confirmed without DNA. The CDR3 loop spans 13 amino acids. The CDR3 loop is CASSWDREHEQYF.

This chain joins TRBV12-3 or TRBV12-4 and TRBJ2-1; the D call from TCRdb, TRBD2, cannot be confirmed without DNA. The CDR3 loop spans 17 amino acids. The CDR3 reads CASSPTVGTSGYNEQFF.

The V and J genes are TRBV5-1 and TRBJ2-7. The germline V gene encodes CDR1 SGHRS and CDR2 YFSETQ. The CDR3 length is 15 residues. CDR3 loop: CASSPVGSSYYEQYF.

The CDR3 loop is CASSRKFSTDTQYF. The chain combines TRBV11-1 with TRBJ2-3. Germline V gene data show CDR1 as SGHAT and CDR2 as FQDESV (reference sequence). This CDR3 has 14 amino acids.

The rearrangement joins TRBV6-1 to TRBJ2-7; TCRdb reports TRBD1, a call that lacks DNA to check it against. Germline V gene lookup returns CDR1 MNHNS and CDR2 SASEGT. CDR3 size: 15 residues. The CDR3 is CASRSGGAGNYEQYF.

The rearrangement uses TRBV12-3 or TRBV12-4 and TRBJ2-1; TCRdb picks TRBD2, but there is no DNA to check that call. The CDR3 is made up of 15 amino acids. The CDR3: CASHASAAGSNEQFF.

This chain joins TRBV20-1 and TRBJ2-5; TCRdb indicates TRBD1, and absent DNA this call remains unverified. The CDR3 covers 16 residues. Germline V lookup: CDR1 DFQATT, CDR2 SNEGSKA (reference sequence). CDR3 sequence: CSARGQHPGTQETQYF.

The chain carries TRBV18 and TRBJ2-7; TCRdb picks TRBD1, but there is no DNA to check that call. The CDR3 totals 13 residues. CDR1 is KGHSH and CDR2 is LQKENI in the germline V gene. Here the CDR3 reads CASAQGPEREQYF.

The chain uses TRBV7-8 and TRBJ1-4; checking the TCRdb D call of TRBD1 is not possible without DNA. Germline V lookup: CDR1 SGHVS, CDR2 FQNEAQ. The CDR3 loop spans 15 amino acids. The CDR3 reads CASSLLREANEKLFF.

This chain joins TRBV5-1 and TRBJ2-7; the D call from TCRdb, TRBD1, cannot be confirmed without DNA. The germline V gene encodes CDR1 SGHRS and CDR2 YFSETQ. This CDR3 is built from 15 residues. The CDR3 loop is CASSGMTGIEGEQYF.

The rearrangement uses TRBV3-1 and TRBJ2-5; the TRBD1 assignment by TCRdb is unverifiable without DNA. The length of the CDR3 is 13 residues. Germline-derived CDR1 and CDR2 are LGHDT and YNNKEL (reference sequence). CDR3 protein: CASSLYTGETQYF.

This chain joins TRBV7-8 and TRBJ2-7; TCRdb reports TRBD1, a call that lacks DNA to check it against. Germline V gene sequence: CDR1 SGHVS, CDR2 FQNEAQ. The CDR3 consists of 14 residues. The CDR3 reads CASSLGYRGSEQYF.

This chain uses TRBV3-1 with TRBJ2-3; TCRdb picks TRBD2, but there is no DNA to check that call. This CDR3 spans 14 amino acids. Germline V CDR1 and CDR2: LGHDT, YNNKEL (reference sequence). The CDR3 region is CASMTFVGADTQYF.

The V call is TRBV28, the J call TRBJ1-4; the TCRdb call, TRBD1, lacks DNA for checking. This CDR3 comprises 13 residues. Germline-derived CDR1 and CDR2 are MDHEN and SYDVKM. CDR3 loop: CASSVGGNEKLFF.

V usage is TRBV24-1 and J usage is TRBJ2-3; as DNA is missing, the TRBD2 call by TCRdb cannot be tested. The CDR3 sequence is 17 residues long. Germline CDR1 KGHDR, CDR2 SFDVKD. This CDR3 is CATSDHPTSGWADTQYF.

The CDR3 reads CASSVVVPGGDTDTQYF. The genes are TRBV9 and TRBJ2-3; the TRBD2 assignment by TCRdb is unverifiable without DNA. The length of the CDR3 is 17 residues. CDR1 is SGDLS and CDR2 is YYNGEE in the germline V gene.

The chain combines TRBV12-3 or TRBV12-4 with TRBJ2-3; absent DNA, TCRdb's TRBD2 call cannot be checked. The CDR3 contains 14 residues. The CDR3 sequence: CASRGDSLRNTQYF.

The rearrangement links TRBV12-3 or TRBV12-4 to TRBJ2-4. The length of the CDR3 is 16 residues. CDR3 protein: CASSLKAERSKNIQYF.

The chain has TRBV30 and TRBJ1-6. CDR3 length: 13 residues. CDR1 is GTSNPN and CDR2 is SVGIG in the germline V gene (reference sequence). CDR3 sequence reads: CAWSAPLSSPLHF. The variable domain in full, completed from reference TRBV30 and TRBJ1-6, reads SQTIHQWPATLVQPVGSPLSLECTVEGTSNPNLYWYRQAAGRGLQLLFYSVGIGQISSEVPQNLSASRPQDRQFILSSKKLLLSDSGFYLCAWSAPLSSPLHFGNGTRLTVT.